This T cell receptor (beta chain) was identified in a study of regulatory T cells in long-lasting Graves disease. There are many counts of this clonotype. Building of the TCR beta libraries involved iRepertoire HTBI primers and Arm-PCR of CDR3 regions. TCRdb re-called the multiplex PCR reads through MiXCR, storing one row per CDR3 protein. This table holds 450,000 to 700,000 distinct CDR3 sequences, roughly 14% found once. This CDR3 is 13 amino acids long. J gave up 3 bases and V 6 bases, and 2 bases lay outside the gene matches. Germline CDR1 is ENHRY and CDR2 is SYGVKD. The time point: newly diagnosed GD, antithyroid drugs for less than 3 months. The TCR library was made from RNA extracted from PBMCs. The sample was also linked to a second study, of T cells in Graves' hyperthyroidism and ophthalmopathy.

The rearrangement joins TRBV10-3 to TRBJ2-5; 9 bases align to TRBD2. The input for sequencing was peripheral blood mononuclear cells (PBMCs), taken at new diagnosis, from a patient treated with antithyroid drugs. This clonotype was obtained from a man aged 30 to 39 with Graves disease. Here the CDR3 reads CAIREREEETQYF. CDR3 nucleotides: TGTGCCATCAGGGAGCGGGAGGAAGAGACCCAGTACTTC.